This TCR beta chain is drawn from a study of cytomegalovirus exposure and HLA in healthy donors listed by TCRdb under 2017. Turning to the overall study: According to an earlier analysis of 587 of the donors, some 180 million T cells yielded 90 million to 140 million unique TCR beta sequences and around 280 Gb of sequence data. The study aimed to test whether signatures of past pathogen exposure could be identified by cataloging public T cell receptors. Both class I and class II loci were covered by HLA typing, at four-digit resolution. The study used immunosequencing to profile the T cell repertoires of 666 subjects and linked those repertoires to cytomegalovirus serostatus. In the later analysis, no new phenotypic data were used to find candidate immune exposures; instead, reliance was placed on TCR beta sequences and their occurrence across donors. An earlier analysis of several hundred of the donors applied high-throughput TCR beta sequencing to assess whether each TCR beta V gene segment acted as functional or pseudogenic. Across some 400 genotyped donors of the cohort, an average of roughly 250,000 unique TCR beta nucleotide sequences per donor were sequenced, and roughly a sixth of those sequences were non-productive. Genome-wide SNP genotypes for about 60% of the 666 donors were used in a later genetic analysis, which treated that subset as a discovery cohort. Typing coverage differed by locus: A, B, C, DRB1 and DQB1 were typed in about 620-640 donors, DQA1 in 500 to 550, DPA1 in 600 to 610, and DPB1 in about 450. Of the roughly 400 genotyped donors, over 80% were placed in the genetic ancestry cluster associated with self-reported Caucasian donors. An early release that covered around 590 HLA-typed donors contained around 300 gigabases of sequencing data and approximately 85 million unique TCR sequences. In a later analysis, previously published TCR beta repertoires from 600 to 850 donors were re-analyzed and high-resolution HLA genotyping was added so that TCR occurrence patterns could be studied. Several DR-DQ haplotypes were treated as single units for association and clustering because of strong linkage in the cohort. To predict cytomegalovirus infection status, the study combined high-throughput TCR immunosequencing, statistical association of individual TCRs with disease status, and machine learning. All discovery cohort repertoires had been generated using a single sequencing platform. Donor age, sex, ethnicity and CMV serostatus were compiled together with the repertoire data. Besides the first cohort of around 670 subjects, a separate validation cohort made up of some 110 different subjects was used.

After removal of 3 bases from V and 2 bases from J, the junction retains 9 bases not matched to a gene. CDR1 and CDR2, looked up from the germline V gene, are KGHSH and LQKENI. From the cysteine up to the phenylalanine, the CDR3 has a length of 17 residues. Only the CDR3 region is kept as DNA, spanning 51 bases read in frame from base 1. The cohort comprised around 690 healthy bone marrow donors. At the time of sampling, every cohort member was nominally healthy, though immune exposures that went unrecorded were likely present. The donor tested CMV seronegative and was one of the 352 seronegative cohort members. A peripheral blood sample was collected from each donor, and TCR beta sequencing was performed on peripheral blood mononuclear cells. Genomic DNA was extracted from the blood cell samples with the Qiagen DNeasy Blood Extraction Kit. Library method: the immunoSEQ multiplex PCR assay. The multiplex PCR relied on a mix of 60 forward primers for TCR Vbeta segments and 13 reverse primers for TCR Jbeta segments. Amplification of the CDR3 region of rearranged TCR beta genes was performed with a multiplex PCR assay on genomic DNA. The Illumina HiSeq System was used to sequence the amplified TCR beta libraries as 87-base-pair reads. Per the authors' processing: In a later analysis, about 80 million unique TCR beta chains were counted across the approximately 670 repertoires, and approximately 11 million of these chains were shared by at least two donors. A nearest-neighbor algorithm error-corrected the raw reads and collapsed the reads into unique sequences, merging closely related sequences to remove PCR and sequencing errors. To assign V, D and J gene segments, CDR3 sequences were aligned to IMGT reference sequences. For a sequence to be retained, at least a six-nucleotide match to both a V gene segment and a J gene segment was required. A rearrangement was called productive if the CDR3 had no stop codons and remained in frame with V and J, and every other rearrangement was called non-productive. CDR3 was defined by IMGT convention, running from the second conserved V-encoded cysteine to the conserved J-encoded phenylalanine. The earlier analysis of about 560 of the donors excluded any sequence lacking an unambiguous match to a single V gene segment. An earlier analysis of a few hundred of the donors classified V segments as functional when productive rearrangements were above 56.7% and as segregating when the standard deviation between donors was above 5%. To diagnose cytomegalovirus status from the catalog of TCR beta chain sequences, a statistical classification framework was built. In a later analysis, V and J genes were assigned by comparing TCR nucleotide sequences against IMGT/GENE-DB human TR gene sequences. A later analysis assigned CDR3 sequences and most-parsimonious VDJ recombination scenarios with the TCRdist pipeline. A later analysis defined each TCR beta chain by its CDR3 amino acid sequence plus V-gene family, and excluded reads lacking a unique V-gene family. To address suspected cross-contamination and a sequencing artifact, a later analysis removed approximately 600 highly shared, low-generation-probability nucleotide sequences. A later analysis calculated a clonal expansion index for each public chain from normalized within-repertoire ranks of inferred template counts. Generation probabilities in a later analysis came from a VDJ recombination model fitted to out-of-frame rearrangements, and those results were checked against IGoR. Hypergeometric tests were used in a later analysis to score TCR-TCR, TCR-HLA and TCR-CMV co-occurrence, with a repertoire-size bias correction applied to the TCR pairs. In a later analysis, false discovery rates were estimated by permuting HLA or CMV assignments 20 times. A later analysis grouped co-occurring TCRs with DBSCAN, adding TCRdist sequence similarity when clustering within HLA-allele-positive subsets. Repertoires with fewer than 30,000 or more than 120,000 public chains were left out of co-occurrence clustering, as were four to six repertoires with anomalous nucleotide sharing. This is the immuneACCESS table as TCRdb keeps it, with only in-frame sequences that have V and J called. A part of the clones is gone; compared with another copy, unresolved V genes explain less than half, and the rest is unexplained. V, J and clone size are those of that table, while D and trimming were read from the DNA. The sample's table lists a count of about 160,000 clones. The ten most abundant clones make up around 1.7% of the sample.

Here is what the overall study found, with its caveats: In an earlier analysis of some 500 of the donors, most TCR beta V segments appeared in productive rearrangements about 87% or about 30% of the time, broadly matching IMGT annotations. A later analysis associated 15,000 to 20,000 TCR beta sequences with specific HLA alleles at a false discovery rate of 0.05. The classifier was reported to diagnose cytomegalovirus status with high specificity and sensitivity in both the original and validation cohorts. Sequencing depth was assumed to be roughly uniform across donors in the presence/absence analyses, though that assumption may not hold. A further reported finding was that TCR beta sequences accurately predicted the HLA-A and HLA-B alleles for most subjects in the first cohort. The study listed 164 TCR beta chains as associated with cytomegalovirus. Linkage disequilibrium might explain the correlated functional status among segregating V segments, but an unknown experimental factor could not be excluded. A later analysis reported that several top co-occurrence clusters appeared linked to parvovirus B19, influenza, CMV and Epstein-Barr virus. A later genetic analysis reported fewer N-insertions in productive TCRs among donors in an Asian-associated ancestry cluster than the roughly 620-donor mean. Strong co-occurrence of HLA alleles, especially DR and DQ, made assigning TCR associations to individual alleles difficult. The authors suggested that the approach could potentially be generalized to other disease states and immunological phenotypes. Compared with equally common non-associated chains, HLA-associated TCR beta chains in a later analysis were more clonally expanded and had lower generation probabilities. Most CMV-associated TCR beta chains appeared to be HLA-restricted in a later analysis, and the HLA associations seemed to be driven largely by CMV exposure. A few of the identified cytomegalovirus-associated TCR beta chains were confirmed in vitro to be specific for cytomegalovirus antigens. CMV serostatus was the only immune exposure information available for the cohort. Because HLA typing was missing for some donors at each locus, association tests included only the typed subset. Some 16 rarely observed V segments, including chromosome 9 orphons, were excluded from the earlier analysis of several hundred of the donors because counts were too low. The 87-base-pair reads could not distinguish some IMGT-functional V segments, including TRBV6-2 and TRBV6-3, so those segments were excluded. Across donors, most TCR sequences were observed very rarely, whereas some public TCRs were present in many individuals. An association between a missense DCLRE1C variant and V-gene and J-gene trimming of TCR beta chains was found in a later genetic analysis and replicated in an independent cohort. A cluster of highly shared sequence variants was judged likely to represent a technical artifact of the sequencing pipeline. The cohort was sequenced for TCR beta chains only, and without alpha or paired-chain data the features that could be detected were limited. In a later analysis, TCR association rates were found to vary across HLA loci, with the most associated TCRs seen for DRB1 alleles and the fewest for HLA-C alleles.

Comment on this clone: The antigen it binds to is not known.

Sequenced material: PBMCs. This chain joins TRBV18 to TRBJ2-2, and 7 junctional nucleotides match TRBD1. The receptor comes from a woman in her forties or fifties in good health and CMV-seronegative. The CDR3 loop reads CASSPDRDSLNTGELFF. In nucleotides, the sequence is TGTGCCAGCTCACCTGACAGGGACAGCCTAAACACCGGGGAGCTGTTTTTT.